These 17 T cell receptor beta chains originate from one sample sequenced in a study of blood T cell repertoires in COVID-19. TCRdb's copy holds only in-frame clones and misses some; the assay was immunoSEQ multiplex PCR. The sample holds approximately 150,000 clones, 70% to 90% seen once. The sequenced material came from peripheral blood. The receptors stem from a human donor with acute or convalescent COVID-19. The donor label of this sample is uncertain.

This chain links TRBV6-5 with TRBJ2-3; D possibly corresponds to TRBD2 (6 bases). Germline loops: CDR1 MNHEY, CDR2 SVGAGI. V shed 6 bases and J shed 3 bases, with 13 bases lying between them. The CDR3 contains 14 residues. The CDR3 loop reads CASRVGGGTDTQYF. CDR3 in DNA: TGTGCCAGCAGGGTGGGGGGAGGAACAGATACGCAGTATTTT.

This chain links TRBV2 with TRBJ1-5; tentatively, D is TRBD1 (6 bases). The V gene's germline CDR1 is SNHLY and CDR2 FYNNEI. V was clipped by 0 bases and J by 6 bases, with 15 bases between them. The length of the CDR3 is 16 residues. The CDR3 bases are TGTGCCAGCAGTGAAGCGCTTCAGGGGCTGCGTCAGCCCCAGCATTTT. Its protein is CASSEALQGLRQPQHF. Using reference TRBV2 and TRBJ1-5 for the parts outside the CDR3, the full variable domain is EPEVTQTPSHQVTQMGQEVILRCVPISNHLYFYWYRQILGQKVEFLVSFYNNEISEKSEIFDDQFSVERPDGSNFTLKIRSTKLEDSAMYFCASSEALQGLRQPQHFGDGTRLSIL.

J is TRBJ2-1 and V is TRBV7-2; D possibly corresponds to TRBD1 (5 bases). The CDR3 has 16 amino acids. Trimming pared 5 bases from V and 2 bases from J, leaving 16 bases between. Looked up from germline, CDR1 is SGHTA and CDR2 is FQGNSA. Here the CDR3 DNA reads TGTGCCAGCAGCGCAACGTTAGGGGTCCCCTACAATGAGCAGTTCTTC. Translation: CASSATLGVPYNEQFF.

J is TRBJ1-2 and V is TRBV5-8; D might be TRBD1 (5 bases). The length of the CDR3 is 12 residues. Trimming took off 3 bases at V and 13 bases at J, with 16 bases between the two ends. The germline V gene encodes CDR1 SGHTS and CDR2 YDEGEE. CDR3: CASSSIGGLRTF. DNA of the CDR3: TGTGCCAGCAGCTCGATCGGGGGTCTACGCACCTTC.

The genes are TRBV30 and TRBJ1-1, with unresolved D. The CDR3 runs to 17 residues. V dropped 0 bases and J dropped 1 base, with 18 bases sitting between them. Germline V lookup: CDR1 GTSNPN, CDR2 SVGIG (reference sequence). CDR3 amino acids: CAWSVKAPAARNTEAFF. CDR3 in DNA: TGTGCCTGGAGTGTAAAGGCCCCGGCGGCCAGGAACACTGAAGCTTTCTTT.

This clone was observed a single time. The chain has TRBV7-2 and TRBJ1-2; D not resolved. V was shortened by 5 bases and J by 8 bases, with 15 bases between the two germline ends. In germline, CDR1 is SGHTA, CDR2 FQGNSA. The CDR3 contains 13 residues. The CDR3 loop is CASSTSGRRGYTF. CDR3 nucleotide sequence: TGTGCCAGCAGCACCAGCGGGAGGAGGGGCTACACCTTC.

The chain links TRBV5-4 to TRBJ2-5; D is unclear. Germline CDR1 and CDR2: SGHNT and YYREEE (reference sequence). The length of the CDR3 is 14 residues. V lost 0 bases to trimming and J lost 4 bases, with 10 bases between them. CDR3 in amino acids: CASSLASGGETQYF. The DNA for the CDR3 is TGTGCCAGCAGCTTGGCCTCTGGCGGAGAGACCCAGTACTTC. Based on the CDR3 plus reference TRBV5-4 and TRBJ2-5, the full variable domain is ETGVTQSPTHLIKTRGQQVTLRCSSQSGHNTVSWYQQALGQGPQFIFQYYREEENGRGNFPPRFSGLQFPNYSSELNVNALELDDSALYLCASSLASGGETQYFGPGTRLLVL.

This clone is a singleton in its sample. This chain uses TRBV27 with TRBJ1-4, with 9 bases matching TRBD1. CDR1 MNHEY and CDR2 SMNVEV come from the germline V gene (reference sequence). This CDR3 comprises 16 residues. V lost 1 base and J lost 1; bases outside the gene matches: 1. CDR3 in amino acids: CASSLYRGQTNEKLFF. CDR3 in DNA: TGTGCCAGCAGTTTATACAGGGGGCAAACTAATGAAAAACTGTTTTTT.

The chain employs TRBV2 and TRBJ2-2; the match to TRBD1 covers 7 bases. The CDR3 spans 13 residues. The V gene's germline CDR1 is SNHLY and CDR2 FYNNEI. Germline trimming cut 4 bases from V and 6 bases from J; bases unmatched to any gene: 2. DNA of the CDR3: TGTGCCAGCAGTGGGCAGGGGGCCGGGGAGCTGTTTTTT. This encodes CASSGQGAGELFF.

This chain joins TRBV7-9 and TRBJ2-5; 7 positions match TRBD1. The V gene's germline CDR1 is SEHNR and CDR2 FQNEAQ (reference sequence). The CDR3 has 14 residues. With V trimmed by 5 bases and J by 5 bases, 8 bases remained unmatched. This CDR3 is CASSPQGVGETQYF. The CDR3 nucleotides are TGTGCCAGCAGCCCCCAGGGGGTCGGCGAGACCCAGTACTTC.

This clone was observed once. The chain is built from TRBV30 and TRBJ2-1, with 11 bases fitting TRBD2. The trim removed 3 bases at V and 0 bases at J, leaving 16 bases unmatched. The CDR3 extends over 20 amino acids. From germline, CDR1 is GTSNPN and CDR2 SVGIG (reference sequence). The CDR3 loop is CAWSSLTGTSGLSSYNEQFF. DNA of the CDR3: TGTGCCTGGAGCTCCCTAACCGGGACTAGCGGCCTGAGCTCCTACAATGAGCAGTTCTTC.

Here the CDR3 reads CAISGGGTGGNKGTEAFF. The CDR3, as DNA: TGTGCCATCAGTGGAGGGGGGACAGGGGGCAATAAGGGCACTGAAGCTTTCTTT. The chain uses TRBV10-3 and TRBJ1-1; TRBD1 matches at 12 bases. CDR1 and CDR2 (germline): ENHRY, SYGVKD. J gave up 4 bases and V 4 bases, and 13 bases lay outside the gene matches. The CDR3 runs to 18 residues.

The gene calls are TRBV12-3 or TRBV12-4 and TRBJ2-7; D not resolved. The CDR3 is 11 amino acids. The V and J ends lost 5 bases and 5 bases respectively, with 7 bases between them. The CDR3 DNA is TGTGCCAGCAGTCTCACTCACGAGCAGTACTTC. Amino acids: CASSLTHEQYF.

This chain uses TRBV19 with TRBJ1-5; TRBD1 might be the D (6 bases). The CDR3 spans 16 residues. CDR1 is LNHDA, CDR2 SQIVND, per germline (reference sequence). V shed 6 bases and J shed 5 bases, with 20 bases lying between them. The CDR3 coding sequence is TGTGCCAGTAGCGCATCCGGGACATACTCCTATCAGCCCCAGCATTTT. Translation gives CASSASGTYSYQPQHF.

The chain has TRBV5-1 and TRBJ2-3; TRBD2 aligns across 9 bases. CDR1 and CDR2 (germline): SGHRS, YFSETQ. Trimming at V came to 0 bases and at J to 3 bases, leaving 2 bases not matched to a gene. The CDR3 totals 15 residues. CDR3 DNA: TGCGCCAGCAGCTTGGATAGCGGGGGAACAGATACGCAGTATTTT. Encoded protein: CASSLDSGGTDTQYF. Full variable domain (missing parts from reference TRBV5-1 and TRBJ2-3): KAGVTQTPRYLIKTRGQQVTLSCSPISGHRSVSWYQQTPGQGLQFLFEYFSETQRNKGNFPGRFSGRQFSNSRSEMNVSTLELGDSALYLCASSLDSGGTDTQYFGPGTRLTVL.

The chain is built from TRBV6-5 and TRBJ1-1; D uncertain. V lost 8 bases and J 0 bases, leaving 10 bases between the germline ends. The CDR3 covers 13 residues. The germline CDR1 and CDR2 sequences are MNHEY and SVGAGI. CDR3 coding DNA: TGTGCCAGCGGGCCCCAGATGAACACTGAAGCTTTCTTT. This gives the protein CASGPQMNTEAFF.

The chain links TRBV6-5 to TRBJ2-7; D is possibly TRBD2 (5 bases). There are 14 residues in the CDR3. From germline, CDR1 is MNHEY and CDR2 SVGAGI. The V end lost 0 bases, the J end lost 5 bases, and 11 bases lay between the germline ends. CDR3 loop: CASSYSRVSHEQYV. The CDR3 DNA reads TGTGCCAGCAGTTACTCGAGGGTTAGCCACGAGCAGTACGTC.